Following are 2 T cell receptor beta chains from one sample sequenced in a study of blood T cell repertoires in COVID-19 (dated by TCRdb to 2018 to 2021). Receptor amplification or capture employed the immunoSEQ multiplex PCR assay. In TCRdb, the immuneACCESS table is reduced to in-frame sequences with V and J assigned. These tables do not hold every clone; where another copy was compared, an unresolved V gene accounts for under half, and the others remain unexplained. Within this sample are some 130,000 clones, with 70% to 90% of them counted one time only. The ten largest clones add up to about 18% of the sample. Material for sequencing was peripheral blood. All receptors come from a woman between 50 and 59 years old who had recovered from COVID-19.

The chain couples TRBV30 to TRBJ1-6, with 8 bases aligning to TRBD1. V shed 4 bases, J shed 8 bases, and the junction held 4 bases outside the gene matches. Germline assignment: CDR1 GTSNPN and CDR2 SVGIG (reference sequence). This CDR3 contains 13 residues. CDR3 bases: TGTGCCTGGAACCAGGGGGCTGATTCACCCCTCCACTTT. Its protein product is CAWNQGADSPLHF. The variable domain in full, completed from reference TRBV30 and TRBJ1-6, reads SQTIHQWPATLVQPVGSPLSLECTVEGTSNPNLYWYRQAAGRGLQLLFYSVGIGQISSEVPQNLSASRPQDRQFILSSKKLLLSDSGFYLCAWNQGADSPLHFGNGTRLTVT.

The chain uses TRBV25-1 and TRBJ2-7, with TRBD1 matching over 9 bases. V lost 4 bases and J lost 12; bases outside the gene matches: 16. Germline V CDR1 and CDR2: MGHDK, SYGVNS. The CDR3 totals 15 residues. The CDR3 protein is CASSARTGDRALTYF. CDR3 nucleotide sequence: TGTGCCAGCAGTGCCAGAACCGGGGACAGGGCCTTGACGTACTTC.